Described below is a single TCR beta chain sequence and its context. This specimen comes from a study of blood T cell repertoires in COVID-19. Germline V gives CDR1 LNHDA, CDR2 SQIVND (reference sequence). The ends lost 2 bases at V and 4 bases at J; junction bases unmatched: 5. This CDR3 has 15 residues. Profiled with immunoSEQ multiplex PCR; TCRdb holds only in-frame clones, not every one. The sample consists of hundreds of thousands of clones, 80% to 90% of them appearing once. Each participant's cohort was designated according to participant-reported clinical history. The chain has TRBV19 and TRBJ2-5, with TRBD1 matching over 9 bases. The origin of this receptor is a man between 40 and 49 years old who had recovered from COVID-19. The sample comprised PBMCs or T cells enriched from blood (not recorded which). The CDR3 spells CASSIQQGAGETQYF. CDR3 sequence (DNA): TGTGCCAGTAGTATACAACAGGGGGCTGGAGAGACCCAGTACTTC. Based on the CDR3 plus reference TRBV19 and TRBJ2-5, the full variable domain is DGGITQSPKYLFRKEGQNVTLSCEQNLNHDAMYWYRQDPGQGLRLIYYSQIVNDFQKGDIAEGYSVSREKKESFPLTVTSAQKNPTAFYLCASSIQQGAGETQYFGPGTRLLVL.